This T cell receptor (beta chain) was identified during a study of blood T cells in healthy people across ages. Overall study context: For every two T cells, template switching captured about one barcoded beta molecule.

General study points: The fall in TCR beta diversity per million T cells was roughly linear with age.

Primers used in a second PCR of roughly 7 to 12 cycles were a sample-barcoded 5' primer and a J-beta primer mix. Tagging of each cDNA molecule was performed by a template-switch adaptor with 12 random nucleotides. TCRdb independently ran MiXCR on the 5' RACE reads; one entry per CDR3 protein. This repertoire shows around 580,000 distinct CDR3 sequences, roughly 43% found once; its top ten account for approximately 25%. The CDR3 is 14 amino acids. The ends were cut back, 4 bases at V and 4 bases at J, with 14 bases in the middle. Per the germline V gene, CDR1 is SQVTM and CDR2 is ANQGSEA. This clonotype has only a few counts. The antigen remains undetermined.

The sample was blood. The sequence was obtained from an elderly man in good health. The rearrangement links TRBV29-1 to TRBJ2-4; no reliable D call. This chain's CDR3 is CSVVWETVKNIQYF. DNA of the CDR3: TGCAGCGTTGTTTGGGAAACCGTTAAAAACATTCAGTACTTC. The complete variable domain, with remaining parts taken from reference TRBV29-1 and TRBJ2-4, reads SAVISQKPSRDICQRGTSLTIQCQVDSQVTMMFWYRQQPGQSLTLIATANQGSEATYESGFVIDKFPISRPNLTFSTLTVSNMSPEDSSIYLCSVVWETVKNIQYFGAGTRLSVL.